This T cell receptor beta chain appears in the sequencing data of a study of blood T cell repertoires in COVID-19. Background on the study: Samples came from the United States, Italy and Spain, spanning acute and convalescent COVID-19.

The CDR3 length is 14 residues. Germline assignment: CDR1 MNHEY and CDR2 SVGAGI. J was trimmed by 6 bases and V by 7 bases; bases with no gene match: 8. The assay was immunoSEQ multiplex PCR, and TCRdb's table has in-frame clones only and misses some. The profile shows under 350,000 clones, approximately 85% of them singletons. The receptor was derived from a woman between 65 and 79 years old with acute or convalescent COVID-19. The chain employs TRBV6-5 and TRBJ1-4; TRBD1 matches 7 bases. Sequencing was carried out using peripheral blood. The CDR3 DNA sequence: TGTGCCAGCATGGGGGTCAGGGGGGATGAAAAACTGTTTTTT. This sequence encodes CASMGVRGDEKLFF.